These 16 T cell receptor beta chains were all obtained from the same sample, sequenced in a study of cytomegalovirus exposure and HLA in healthy donors. PCR employed 60 Vbeta and 13 Jbeta primers. Here immunoSEQ multiplex PCR was the method, and the copy in TCRdb shows in-frame clones only, minus some. Of under 130,000 clones listed, about 80% are singletons. The sequencing input was PBMCs. The receptors were sampled from a female donor in good health and CMV-seropositive.

V is TRBV30 and J is TRBJ2-5; D is perhaps TRBD1 (6 bases). V lost 1 base and J lost 0, with 9 bases in between. This CDR3 contains 14 residues. The germline gives CDR1 GTSNPN, CDR2 SVGIG (reference sequence). CDR3 loop: CAWSGTGYQETQYF. The CDR3 DNA follows: TGTGCCTGGAGTGGAACAGGGTACCAAGAGACCCAGTACTTC.

In DNA form, the CDR3 reads TGTGCCAGTACCCCAGGGGTGCGGGAGGGCCGAGGGTCCTCCGGGGAGCTGTTTTTT. This gives the protein CASTPGVREGRGSSGELFF. The V and J genes are TRBV19 and TRBJ2-2, with TRBD2 matching 9 bases. This CDR3 is 19 amino acids long. V lost 7 bases and J lost 6; bases outside the gene matches: 21. CDR1 and CDR2 from the germline V gene are LNHDA and SQIVND (reference sequence).

The J gene is TRBJ2-1, the V gene TRBV7-2; 10 nucleotides agree with TRBD2. The CDR3 totals 15 residues. The V gene's germline CDR1 is SGHTA and CDR2 FQGNSA. J gave up 7 bases and V 5 bases, and 8 bases lay outside the gene matches. For the CDR3, the DNA is TGTGCCAGCAGCAAAAGCGGGGGGGCCAGGAATGAGCAGTTCTTC. It specifies CASSKSGGARNEQFF.

The chain joins TRBV5-1 to TRBJ2-3; maybe TRBD1 (6 bases). The CDR3 runs 15 residues. V shed 3 bases and J shed 4 bases, with 15 bases lying between them. Germline CDR1 SGHRS, CDR2 YFSETQ. This chain's CDR3 is CASSSTGMGSDTQYF. The CDR3 DNA reads TGCGCCAGCAGCTCGACAGGCATGGGTTCAGATACGCAGTATTTT.

The genes are TRBV19 and TRBJ1-2; 10 bases are a match to TRBD1. Germline V gene data show CDR1 as LNHDA and CDR2 as SQIVND (reference sequence). Trimming cost V 5 bases and J 0 bases; bases outside gene matches: 9. The CDR3 extends over 17 amino acids. The CDR3 loop is CASSPPGTGDTNYGYTF. The CDR3 DNA sequence: TGTGCCAGTAGTCCTCCGGGGACAGGGGATACTAACTATGGCTACACCTTC.

The chain links TRBV29-1 to TRBJ2-1, with TRBD2 identical over 10 bases. Germline V CDR1 and CDR2: SQVTM, ANQGSEA. J gave up 4 bases and V 8 bases, and 8 bases lay outside the gene matches. There are 14 residues in the CDR3. The CDR3 is CSSTGTSVYNEQFF. The CDR3 nucleotides are TGCAGCTCTACCGGGACTAGCGTATACAATGAGCAGTTCTTC.

The chain joins TRBV29-1 to TRBJ2-7, with 8 bases that match TRBD1. V lost 6 bases, J lost 6 bases, and 4 bases stayed unmatched. Germline assignment: CDR1 SQVTM and CDR2 ANQGSEA. This CDR3 spans 11 amino acids. The CDR3 region has the DNA TGCAGCGTCCGCGACAGGGGCGAGCAGTACTTC. The encoded protein is CSVRDRGEQYF.

The J gene is TRBJ2-3, the V gene TRBV7-3; 12 nucleotides match TRBD2. Germline V CDR1 and CDR2: SGHTA, FQGTGA. The junction had 4 bases not matched to a gene; V was cut back by 4 bases and J by 5 bases. This CDR3 is 15 amino acids long. The CDR3 DNA follows: TGTGCCAGCAGCTCACTAGCGGGGGGCGAAGATACGCAGTATTTT. It encodes CASSSLAGGEDTQYF.

The J gene is TRBJ2-7, the V gene TRBV6-1; tentatively, D is TRBD2 (5 bases). The CDR3 contains 14 residues. Germline lookup yields CDR1 MNHNS and CDR2 SASEGT. The germline V and J ends were trimmed by 4 bases and 6 bases, with 16 bases remaining between them. CDR3 coding DNA: TGTGCCAGCAGTGTGGACGGGCAAGGAGGCGAGCAGTACTTC. Translated: CASSVDGQGGEQYF.

The V and J genes are TRBV29-1 and TRBJ2-1; 9 nucleotides line up with TRBD2. In germline, CDR1 is SQVTM, CDR2 ANQGSEA. This CDR3 is built from 13 residues. The CDR3 loop is CSGAGGPSDEQFF. The CDR3 DNA sequence: TGCAGTGGCGCGGGGGGGCCATCCGATGAGCAGTTCTTC.

In this sample, this clone turned up once. In DNA form, the CDR3 reads TGTGCCAGCAGCCTTAGAGACACAGATACGCAGTATTTT. Amino acids: CASSLRDTDTQYF. The genes are TRBV7-6 and TRBJ2-3; D uncertain. Trimming cost V 5 bases and J 2 bases, with 8 bases left between them. Germline lookup yields CDR1 SGHVS and CDR2 FNYEAQ. The CDR3 has 13 amino acids.

This chain uses TRBV19 with TRBJ1-5, with 8 bases lining up with TRBD1. The V segment lost 3 bases and the J segment 5 bases; nucleotides outside the gene matches: 6. CDR1 and CDR2 from the germline V gene are LNHDA and SQIVND (reference sequence). CDR3 size: 15 residues. The CDR3 DNA follows: TGTGCCAGTAGTATCGGACAGGGTTACGATCAGCCCCAGCATTTT. Translated, it gives CASSIGQGYDQPQHF.

The rearrangement joins TRBV2 to TRBJ2-1; 11 bases align to TRBD1. J was trimmed by 9 bases and V by 7 bases; bases with no gene match: 8. The CDR3 length is 14 residues. Germline V gene data show CDR1 as SNHLY and CDR2 as FYNNEI. The DNA of the CDR3 is TGTGCCAGCAAGAAGGGACAGGGGGTCCCTGAGCAGTTCTTC. It specifies CASKKGQGVPEQFF.

The genes are TRBV4-1 and TRBJ2-1; TRBD2 matches 8 bases. CDR3 length equals 15 residues. The germline gives CDR1 MGHRA, CDR2 YSYEKL. V dropped 5 bases and J dropped 0; count of bases not matched to a gene: 3. The CDR3 reads CASSSSGGSYNEQFF. The CDR3 region has the DNA TGCGCCAGCAGCTCAAGCGGGGGCTCCTACAATGAGCAGTTCTTC.

This rearrangement joins TRBV5-1 to TRBJ2-6; possible D gene TRBD2, 6 bases. The CDR3 length is 16 residues. The V end was cut by 8 bases, the J end by 1 base, with 16 bases between. Germline V lookup: CDR1 SGHRS, CDR2 YFSETQ. This chain's CDR3 is CASARDFTSGANVLTF. CDR3 sequence (DNA): TGCGCCAGTGCCCGGGACTTTACGTCTGGGGCCAACGTCCTGACTTTC.

V usage is TRBV30 and J usage is TRBJ1-2; 8 bases are a match to TRBD1. CDR1 is GTSNPN and CDR2 is SVGIG in the germline V gene (reference sequence). The CDR3 has 13 residues. V was pared by 5 bases and J by 7 bases, with 9 bases of the junction left unmatched. This chain's CDR3 is CAWDTGGRVGYTF. CDR3 DNA: TGTGCCTGGGACACAGGGGGGCGTGTTGGCTACACCTTC.